This T cell receptor (beta chain) was retrieved from a study of identical twins (TCRdb year 2016). Regarding the complete study: The study deep-sequenced TCR alpha and beta repertoires from monozygotic twins, unrelated adults of various ages and cord blood to test whether fetal clonotypes persist. To rule out contamination, the twin experiments were replicated at different times with different library preparation protocols.

In the case of this clonotype: The clone's antigen remains unknown. Per-base quality was not reported, and no clone a single base away is much larger than it.

The research as a whole found: A weaker excess of twin sharing was found in beta out-of-frame sequences because the signal-to-noise ratio was lowered by fewer shared sequences. Compared with coincidental sharing between unrelated individuals, out-of-frame TCR alpha sequences shared between twins had an excess of sequences with low generation probability. Invariant T cells such as MAIT and iNKT could partly confound zero-insertion analyses, though diverse VJ usage argued against this for most clonotypes. In monozygotic twins, out-of-frame TCR alpha sharing was systematically underestimated by recombination models, although the models agreed with sharing between unrelated individuals. Because the same donors could not be followed over many years, the conclusions depended on cross-sectional statistical analysis. Fewer insertions were carried by abundant cord blood beta clonotypes, a similar but weaker trend appeared in young adult naive repertoires, and no such trend appeared in memory repertoires.

Every donor in the study was a healthy Caucasian. The library was generated by 5' RACE. Sequencing used an Illumina HiSeq 2000. Template switching introduced a universal primer binding site; the final cDNA contained a unique molecular identifier, enabling accurate counting of TCR cDNA molecules. First-strand cDNA for TCR alpha and beta chains was synthesized from specific primers in the conserved constant-segment region. Each cDNA library was double barcoded, with a SMART-Mk sample barcode plus Illumina barcodes, to control for contamination. TruSeq adapter sequences along with Illumina sample barcodes were introduced in two successive PCR steps. The Illumina HiSeq platform was used with custom primers to sequence TCR alpha and beta cDNA libraries. The source study handled its data this way. Unique molecular identifiers were extracted from raw reads with MiGEC, and CDR3 positions were determined with MiXCR. For each individual, recombination models were inferred using an EM algorithm with the repgenHMM and IGoR tools. The tcR package in R was used for shared clonotype analysis, with sharing normalized by the product of cloneset sizes. Out-of-frame nonproductive sequences were analyzed to study raw recombination free of thymic and clonal selection effects. TCRdb applied fastp at Q25 and MiXCR to the public reads, then kept only in-frame beta chains. Each entry is one CDR3 protein sequence, shown with its most common DNA and genes. The V and J calls reflect TCRdb's pipeline rather than the authors' work. Recorded for this sample are 1.5 million to 2 million distinct CDR3 sequences; about 31% of them occurred a single time. The ten largest clones capture around 0.3% of the sample.

This TCR derives from a newborn girl in good health. Sequenced input: cord blood.

The CDR3 reads CASSFAPYF. The base sequence is TGCGCCAGCAGCTTTGCCCCGTACTTC. This chain is built from TRBV5-1 and TRBJ2-4; the D gene is not confidently resolved. V gives up 2 bases and J gives up 15 bases, and the segment between their germline ends measures 6 bases. CDR1 is given as SGHRS and CDR2 as YFSETQ, both from the germline V gene. From its cysteine to its phenylalanine, the CDR3 spans 9 amino acids. The CDR3 DNA has 27 bases and is translated from base 1.